One sample yielded the 9 T cell receptor beta chains listed below, sequenced in a study of HIV-infected patients and healthy controls (TCRdb year 2014). Whole blood was used without fractionating the cells, so the repertoire represented all peripheral T cells without sorting. Library prep was done by 5' RACE. Data came from an Illumina MiSeq. SuperScript III was used to reverse transcribe 500 ng RNA with primers targeting the alpha and beta constant regions. Separate libraries for the alpha and beta chains were generated through chain-specific third strand synthesis that incorporated multiplexing indices. TCRdb cleaned the public reads at Q25 with fastp, built clones with MiXCR and kept in-frame beta chains. Here each entry gathers all rows of one CDR3 protein and keeps the most common genes and DNA. The sample includes about 7,600 distinct CDR3 sequences, with approximately 11% observed a single time. Approximately 22% of the sample is held by the ten biggest clonotypes.

Sequencing was performed on blood, taken before antiretroviral therapy. The receptors here all came from an adult with HIV infection.

This clonotype was counted ten times or more. The chain recombines TRBV7-8 with TRBJ2-1; 11 bases align to TRBD2. CDR1 and CDR2 from the germline V gene are SGHVS and FQNEAQ. The J segment lost 0 bases and the V segment lost 5 bases, leaving 6 bases of the junction unmatched. This CDR3 region has 17 residues. The CDR3 protein is CASSGGLAAGSYNEQFF. CDR3 DNA sequence: TGTGCCAGCAGCGGGGGACTAGCGGCGGGCTCCTACAATGAGCAGTTCTTC.

The sample holds many counts of this clonotype. V usage is TRBV20-1 and J usage is TRBJ1-1; TRBD1 matches 10 bases. V trimming: 3 bases; J trimming: 4 bases; junction bases outside the gene matches: 11. Germline CDR1 DFQATT, CDR2 SNEGSKA (reference sequence). The CDR3 loop spans 16 amino acids. The CDR3 nucleotides read TGCAGTGCTAGGGCCCGAGGGACAGGGGATGGCACTGAAGCTTTCTTT. Amino acid sequence: CSARARGTGDGTEAFF.

In its sample, this clonotype was seen many times. This rearrangement joins TRBV6-5 to TRBJ2-7; TRBD2 matches 8 bases. The ends lost 6 bases at V and 5 bases at J; junction bases unmatched: 12. CDR1 is MNHEY and CDR2 is SVGAGI in the germline V gene. This CDR3 comprises 15 residues. The DNA for the CDR3 is TGTGCCAGCAGGCCCGGGAGGGTTTTATCCCACGAGCAGTACTTC. Amino acids: CASRPGRVLSHEQYF.

This clonotype showed up just a few times. The genes are TRBV12-3 or TRBV12-4 and TRBJ2-2, with D possibly TRBD2 on 5 matching bases. The CDR3 is 14 amino acids. The V end was cut by 10 bases, the J end by 4 bases, with 16 bases between. This chain's CDR3 is CATHAREGTGELFF. The CDR3 nucleotides are TGTGCCACCCACGCACGAGAGGGCACCGGGGAGCTGTTTTTT.

Ten or more counts support this clonotype. Here the CDR3 reads CASSQDRVETQYF. CDR3 DNA: TGCGCCAGCAGCCAAGACAGGGTTGAGACCCAGTACTTC. The chain couples TRBV4-3 to TRBJ2-5; tentatively, D is TRBD1 (5 bases). Trimming removed 0 bases from V and 5 bases from J, with 7 bases in between. CDR3 size: 13 residues. Germline V gene data show CDR1 as LGHNA and CDR2 as YSLEER.

This clonotype was seen ten or more times. J is TRBJ2-1 and V is TRBV9, with TRBD2 as a possible D gene (6 bases). Germline lookup yields CDR1 SGDLS and CDR2 YYNGEE. This CDR3 is built from 14 residues. The V end was cut by 0 bases, the J end by 8 bases, with 12 bases between. For the CDR3, the DNA is TGTGCCAGCAGCGTAGTAGCTAGCGTCGATGAGCAGTTCTTC. Translation gives CASSVVASVDEQFF.

This clonotype was seen at least ten times. The chain recombines TRBV7-8 with TRBJ1-5; TRBD1 matches at 10 bases. The CDR3 sequence is 18 residues long. Losses at the gene ends were 4 bases for V and 3 bases for J; bases not matched to a gene: 12. CDR1 SGHVS and CDR2 FQNEAQ come from the germline V gene. The CDR3 DNA reads TGTGCCAGCAGCTCGAAGGGACAGGGGATCACTGACAATCAGCCCCAGCATTTT. Translation: CASSSKGQGITDNQPQHF.

This clonotype is labeled large (0.1 to 1%). The rearrangement links TRBV3-1 to TRBJ2-7, with D maybe TRBD2 (5 bases). Germline CDR1 and CDR2: LGHDT and YNNKEL (reference sequence). The CDR3 sequence is 12 residues long. V was clipped by 4 bases and J by 5 bases, with 9 bases between them. The CDR3 loop reads CASSPSRHEQYF. The CDR3 nucleotides are TGTGCCAGCAGCCCTAGCAGGCACGAGCAGTACTTC.

This clonotype was detected ten times or more. The J gene is TRBJ2-5, the V gene TRBV7-9; no reliable D call. From germline, CDR1 is SEHNR and CDR2 FQNEAQ (reference sequence). There are 12 residues in the CDR3. V lost 6 bases and J lost 1, with 6 bases in between. DNA for the CDR3: TGTGCCAGCAGTCAGTTCCAAGAGACCCAGTACTTC. Protein product: CASSQFQETQYF.